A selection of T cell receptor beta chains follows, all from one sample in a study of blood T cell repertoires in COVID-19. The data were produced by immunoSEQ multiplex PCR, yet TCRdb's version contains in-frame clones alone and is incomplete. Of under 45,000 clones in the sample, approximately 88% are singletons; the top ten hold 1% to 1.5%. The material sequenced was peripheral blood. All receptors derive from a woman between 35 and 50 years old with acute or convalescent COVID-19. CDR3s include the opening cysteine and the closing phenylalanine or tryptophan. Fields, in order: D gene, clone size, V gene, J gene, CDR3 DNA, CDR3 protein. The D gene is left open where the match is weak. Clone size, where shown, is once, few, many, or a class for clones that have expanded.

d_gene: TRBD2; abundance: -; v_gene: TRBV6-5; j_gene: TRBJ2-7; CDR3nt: TGTGCCAGCAGTTCCCTAGCGGGGGTTACCTACGAGCAGTACTTC; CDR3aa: CASSSLAGVTYEQYF
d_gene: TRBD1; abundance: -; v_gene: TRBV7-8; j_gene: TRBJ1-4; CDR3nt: TGTGCCAGCAGCACAAGACAGGGGGGAGGAGAAAAACTGTTTTTT; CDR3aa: CASSTRQGGGEKLFF
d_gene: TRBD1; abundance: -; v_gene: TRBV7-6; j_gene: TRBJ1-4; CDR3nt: TGTGCCAGCAGCTTAGCCACACAGGGGGGAATCGAAAAACTGTTTTTT; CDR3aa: CASSLATQGGIEKLFF
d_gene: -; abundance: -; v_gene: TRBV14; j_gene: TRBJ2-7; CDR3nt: TGTGCCAGCAGCCAAGTCTCAGGACGGGAGTCCTACGAGCAGTACTTC; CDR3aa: CASSQVSGRESYEQYF
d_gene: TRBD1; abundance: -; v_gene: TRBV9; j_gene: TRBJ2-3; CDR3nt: TGTGCCAGCAGCAGACAGGGAAAAGGGGCAGATACGCAGTATTTT; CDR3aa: CASSRQGKGADTQYF
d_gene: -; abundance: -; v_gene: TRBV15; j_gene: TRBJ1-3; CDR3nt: TGTGCCACCAGCCGGACAGATAGTGGAAACACCATATATTTT; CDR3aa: CATSRTDSGNTIYF
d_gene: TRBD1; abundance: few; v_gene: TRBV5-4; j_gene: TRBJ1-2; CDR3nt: TGTGCCAGCAGCTTGGAGGGGGCTGTGCGCTACACCTTC; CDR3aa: CASSLEGAVRYTF
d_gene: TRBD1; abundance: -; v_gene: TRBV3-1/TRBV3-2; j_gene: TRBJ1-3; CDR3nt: TGTGCCAGCAGCCTATCCGGGACAGGGGGAAACACCATATATTTT; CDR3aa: CASSLSGTGGNTIYF
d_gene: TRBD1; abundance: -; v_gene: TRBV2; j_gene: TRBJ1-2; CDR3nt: TGTGCCAGCGCACGGACAGGGGGTAACTATGGCTACACCTTC; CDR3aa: CASARTGGNYGYTF
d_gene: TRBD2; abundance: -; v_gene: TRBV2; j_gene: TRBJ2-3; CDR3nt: TGTGCCAGCAGTGAAGCGAGGACTAGCACCGCAGATACGCAGTATTTT; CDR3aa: CASSEARTSTADTQYF
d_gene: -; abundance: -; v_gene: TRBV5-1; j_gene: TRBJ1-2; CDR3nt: TGCGCCAGCAGCTTGAACGGTATTGGCTACACCTTC; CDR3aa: CASSLNGIGYTF
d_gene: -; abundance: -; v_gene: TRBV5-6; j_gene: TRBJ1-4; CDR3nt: TGTGCCAGCAGCTCCGGGACTAATGAAAAACTGTTTTTT; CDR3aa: CASSSGTNEKLFF
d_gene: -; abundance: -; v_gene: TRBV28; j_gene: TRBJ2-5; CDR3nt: TGTGCCAGCAGTTTATCCAATCTCGGGGAGGAGACCCAGTACTTC; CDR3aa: CASSLSNLGEETQYF
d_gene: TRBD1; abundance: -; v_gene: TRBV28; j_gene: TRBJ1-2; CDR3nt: TGTGCCAGCAGTTCCGGACAGGAATCGCGGGGCTACACCTTC; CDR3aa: CASSSGQESRGYTF
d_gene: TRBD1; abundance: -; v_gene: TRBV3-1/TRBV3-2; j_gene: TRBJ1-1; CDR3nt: TGTGCCAGCAGCCAAGTCGAGGGGGCGACTGAAGCTTTCTTT; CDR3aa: CASSQVEGATEAFF
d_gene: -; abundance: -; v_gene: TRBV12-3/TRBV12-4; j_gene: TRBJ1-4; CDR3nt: TGTGCCAGCAGCCCTAACGGGAGGGAAAAACTGTTTTTT; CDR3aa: CASSPNGREKLFF
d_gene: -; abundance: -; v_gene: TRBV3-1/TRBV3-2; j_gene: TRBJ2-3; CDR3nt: TGTGCCAGCAGCCAAGATATGGGCGGGGGCGGCACAGATACGCAGTATTTT; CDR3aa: CASSQDMGGGGTDTQYF
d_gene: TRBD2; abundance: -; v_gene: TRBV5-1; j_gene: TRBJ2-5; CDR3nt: TGCGCCAGCAGCGCCCAACTAGCGGGGGGGGAGACCCAGTACTTC; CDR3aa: CASSAQLAGGETQYF
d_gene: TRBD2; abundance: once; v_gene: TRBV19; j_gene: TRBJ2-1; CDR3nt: TGTGCCAGTAGTATCGGACTAGCCCTTAACAATGAGCAGTTCTTC; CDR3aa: CASSIGLALNNEQFF
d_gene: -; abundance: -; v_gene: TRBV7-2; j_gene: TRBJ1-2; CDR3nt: TGTGCCAGCAGCTTCACCCAGGATCCGCGAGCTAACTATGGCTACACCTTC; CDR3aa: CASSFTQDPRANYGYTF
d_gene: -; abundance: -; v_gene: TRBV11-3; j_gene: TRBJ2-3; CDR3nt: TGTGCCAGCAGCCCCCGTTCTAGCCGAACTAGCACAGATACGCAGTATTTT; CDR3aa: CASSPRSSRTSTDTQYF
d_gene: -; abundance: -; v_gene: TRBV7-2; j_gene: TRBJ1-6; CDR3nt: TGTGCCAGCAGCCTAGGACCCGCAGGGTTTGATTCACCCCTCCACTTT; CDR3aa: CASSLGPAGFDSPLHF
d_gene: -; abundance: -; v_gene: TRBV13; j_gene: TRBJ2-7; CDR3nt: TGTGCCAGCAGCTCTCTCCGGACAGTTTCCTACGAGCAGTACTTC; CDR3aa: CASSSLRTVSYEQYF
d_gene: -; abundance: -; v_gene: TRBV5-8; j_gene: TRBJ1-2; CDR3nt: TGTGCCAGCAGCTTGGACGGAGCCCGTGTGCAAGGCTACACCTTC; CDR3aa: CASSLDGARVQGYTF
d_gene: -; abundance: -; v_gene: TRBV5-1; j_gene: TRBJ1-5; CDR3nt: TGCGCCAGCAGCCTGGATCGTAATCAGCCCCAGCATTTT; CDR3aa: CASSLDRNQPQHF
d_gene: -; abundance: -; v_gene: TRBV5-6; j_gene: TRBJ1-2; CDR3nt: TGTGCCAGCAGCTTCTTTCGTAGCTATGGCTACACCTTC; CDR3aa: CASSFFRSYGYTF
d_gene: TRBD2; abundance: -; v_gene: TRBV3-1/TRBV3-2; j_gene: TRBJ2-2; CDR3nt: TGTGCCAGCAGGCCTCGGGGGGGCGAGAACACCGGGGAGCTGTTTTTT; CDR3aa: CASRPRGGENTGELFF
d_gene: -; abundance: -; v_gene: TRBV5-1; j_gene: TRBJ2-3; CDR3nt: TGCGCCAGCAGCTTGGCCGGGTCCTCAAACACAGATACGCAGTATTTT; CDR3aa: CASSLAGSSNTDTQYF
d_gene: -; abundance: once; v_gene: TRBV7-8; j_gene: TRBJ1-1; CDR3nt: TGTGCCAGCAGCTTAGCTGGCGGGTCGGGCACTGAAGCTTTCTTT; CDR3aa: CASSLAGGSGTEAFF
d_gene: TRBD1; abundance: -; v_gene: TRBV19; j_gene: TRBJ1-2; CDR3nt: TGTGCCAGTAGATCTCCCGGGACAGGGCCCTATGGCTACACCTTC; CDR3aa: CASRSPGTGPYGYTF
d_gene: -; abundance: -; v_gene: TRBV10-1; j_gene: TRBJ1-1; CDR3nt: TGCGCCAGCAGGGGCCCGAACACTGAAGCTTTCTTT; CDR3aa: CASRGPNTEAFF
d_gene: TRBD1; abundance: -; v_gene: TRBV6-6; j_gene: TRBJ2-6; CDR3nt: TGTGCCAGCAGGCGAACCGGGACAGGACGCTCTGGGGCCAACGTCCTGACTTTC; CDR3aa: CASRRTGTGRSGANVLTF
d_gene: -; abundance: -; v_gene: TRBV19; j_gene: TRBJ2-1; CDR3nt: TGTGCCAGTAGATCAGGCTTGAATGAGCAGTTCTTC; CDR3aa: CASRSGLNEQFF
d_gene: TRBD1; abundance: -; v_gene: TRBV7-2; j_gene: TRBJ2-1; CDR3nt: TGTGCCAGCATCCAGACAGGGCCCGGGAATGAGCAGTTCTTC; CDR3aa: CASIQTGPGNEQFF
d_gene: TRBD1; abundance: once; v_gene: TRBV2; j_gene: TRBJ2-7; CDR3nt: TGTGCCAGCAGTGAAGGTTCCCCGTCCGGGACAGGGTATACCTACGAGCAGTACTTC; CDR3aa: CASSEGSPSGTGYTYEQYF
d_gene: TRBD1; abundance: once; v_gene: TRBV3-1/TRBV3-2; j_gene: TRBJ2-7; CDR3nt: TGTGCCAGCAGCCACCGAACGGGACAGGAAGACGAGCAGTACTTC; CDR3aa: CASSHRTGQEDEQYF
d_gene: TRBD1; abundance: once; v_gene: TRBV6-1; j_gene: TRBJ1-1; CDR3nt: TGTGCCAGCAGTGAAGCGGGGACAGGGGGCACTGAAGCTTTCTTT; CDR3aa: CASSEAGTGGTEAFF
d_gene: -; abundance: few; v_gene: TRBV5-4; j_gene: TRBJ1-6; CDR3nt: TGTGCCAGCAGCTTGTCCCCTAACGCTGAGAATTCACCCCTCCACTTT; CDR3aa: CASSLSPNAENSPLHF
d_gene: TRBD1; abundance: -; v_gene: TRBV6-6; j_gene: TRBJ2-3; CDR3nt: TGTGCCAGCAGTTACTCGCGCAGGGGGCCCGATACGCAGTATTTT; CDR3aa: CASSYSRRGPDTQYF
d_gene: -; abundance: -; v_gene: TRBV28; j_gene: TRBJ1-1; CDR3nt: TGTGCCAGCAGTCCTCACAGTGAAGCTTTCTTT; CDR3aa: CASSPHSEAFF
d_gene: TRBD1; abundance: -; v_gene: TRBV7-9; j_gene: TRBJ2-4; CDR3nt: TGTGCCAGCAGCTCCCGGGACAGGCTAGCCAAAAACATTCAGTACTTC; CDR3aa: CASSSRDRLAKNIQYF
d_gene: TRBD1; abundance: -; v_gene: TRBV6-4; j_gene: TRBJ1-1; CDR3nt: TGTGCCAGCAGGGTCGACAGGGGGGCCTCTGAAGCTTTCTTT; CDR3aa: CASRVDRGASEAFF
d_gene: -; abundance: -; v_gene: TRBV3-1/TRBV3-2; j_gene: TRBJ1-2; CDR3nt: TGTGCCAGCAGCCAAGATCGGCTAGAGACTGTTAACTATGGCTACACCTTC; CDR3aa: CASSQDRLETVNYGYTF
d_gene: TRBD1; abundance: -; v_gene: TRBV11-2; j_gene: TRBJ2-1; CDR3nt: TGTGCCAGCAGTATCCGGGACAGACTCTACAATGAGCAGTTCTTC; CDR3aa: CASSIRDRLYNEQFF
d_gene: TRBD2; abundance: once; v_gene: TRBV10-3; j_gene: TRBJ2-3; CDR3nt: TGTGCCATCAGTACAAGTAGCGGGGGAAGCACAGATACGCAGTATTTT; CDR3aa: CAISTSSGGSTDTQYF
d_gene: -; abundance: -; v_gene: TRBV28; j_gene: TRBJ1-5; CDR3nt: TGTGCCAGCAGTTCTCAGGTTCGTAGCAATCAGCCCCAGCATTTT; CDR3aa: CASSSQVRSNQPQHF
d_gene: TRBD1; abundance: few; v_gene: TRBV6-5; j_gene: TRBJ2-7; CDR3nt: TGTGCCAGCAGTTACTCAGACAGGGGGCCCTACGAGCAGTACTTC; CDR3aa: CASSYSDRGPYEQYF
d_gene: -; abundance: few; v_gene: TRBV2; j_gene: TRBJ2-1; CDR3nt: TGTGCCAGCAGGCGGGACGCAGTCTCCTACAATGAGCAGTTCTTC; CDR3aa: CASRRDAVSYNEQFF
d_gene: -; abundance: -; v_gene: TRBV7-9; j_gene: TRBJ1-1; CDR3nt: TGTGCCAGCACTCCAGGGTTAGGAGCCACTGAAGCTTTCTTT; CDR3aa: CASTPGLGATEAFF
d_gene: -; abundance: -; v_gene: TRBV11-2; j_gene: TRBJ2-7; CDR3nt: TGTGCCAGCAGCTTGCGGGCCGGGTCCTACGAGCAGTACTTC; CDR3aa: CASSLRAGSYEQYF
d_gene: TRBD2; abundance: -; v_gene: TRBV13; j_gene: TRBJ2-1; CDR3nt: TGTGCCAGCAGCTTCTATGTGGCGGGACTAGGAAATGAGCAGTTCTTC; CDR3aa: CASSFYVAGLGNEQFF
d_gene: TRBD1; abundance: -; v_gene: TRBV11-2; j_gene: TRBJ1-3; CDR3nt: TGTGCCAGCAGCTCGCCCGGGACAGGGGGAAACACCATATATTTT; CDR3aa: CASSSPGTGGNTIYF
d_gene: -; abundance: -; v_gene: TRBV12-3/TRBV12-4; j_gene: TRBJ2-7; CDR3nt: TGTGCCAGCAGTTTAGGACAGTCCTACGAGCAGTACTTC; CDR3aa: CASSLGQSYEQYF
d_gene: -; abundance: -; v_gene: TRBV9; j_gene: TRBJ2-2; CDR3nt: TGTGCCAGCAGCCCCGTCCCCACCGGGGAGCTGTTTTTT; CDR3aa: CASSPVPTGELFF
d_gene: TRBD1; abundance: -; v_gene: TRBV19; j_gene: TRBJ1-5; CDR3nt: TGTGCCAGTAGTACAAGACAGGGAATGGGCAATCAGCCCCAGCATTTT; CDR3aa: CASSTRQGMGNQPQHF
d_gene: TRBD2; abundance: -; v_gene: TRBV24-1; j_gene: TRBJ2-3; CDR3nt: TGTGCCACCAGTGATTTGCGGACTAGAACAGATACGCAGTATTTT; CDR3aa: CATSDLRTRTDTQYF
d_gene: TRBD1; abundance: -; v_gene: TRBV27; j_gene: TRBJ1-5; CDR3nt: TGTGCCAGCAGCACACAGGGGAGGCAGCCCCAGCATTTT; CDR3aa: CASSTQGRQPQHF